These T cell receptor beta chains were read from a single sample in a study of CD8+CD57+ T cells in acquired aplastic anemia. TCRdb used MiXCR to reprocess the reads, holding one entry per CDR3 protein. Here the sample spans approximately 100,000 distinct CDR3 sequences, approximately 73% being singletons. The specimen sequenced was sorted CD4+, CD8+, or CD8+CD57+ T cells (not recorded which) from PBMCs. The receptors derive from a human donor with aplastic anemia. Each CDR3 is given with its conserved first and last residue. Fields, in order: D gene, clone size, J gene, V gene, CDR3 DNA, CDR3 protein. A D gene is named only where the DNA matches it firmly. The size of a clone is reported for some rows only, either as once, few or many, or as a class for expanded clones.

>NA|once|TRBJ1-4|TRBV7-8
TGTGCCCGATGGGGGGGCGAAAAACTGTTTTTT
CARWGGEKLFF
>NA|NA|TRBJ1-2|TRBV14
TGTGCCAGCAGCCAAGCGCGGGGGGATGGCTACACCTTC
CASSQARGDGYTF
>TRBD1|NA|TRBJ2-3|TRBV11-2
TGTGCCAGCAGCAGGGGGACAGGGTGGGCAGATACGCAGTATTTT
CASSRGTGWADTQYF
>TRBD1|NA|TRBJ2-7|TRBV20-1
TGCAGTGCTAACCGGGACAGAGAATACGAGCAGTACTTC
CSANRDREYEQYF
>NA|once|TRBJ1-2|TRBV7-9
TGTGCCAGCAGTCCTACAGGGTCTGGCTACACCTTC
CASSPTGSGYTF
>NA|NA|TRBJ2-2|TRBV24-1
TGTGCCACCAGTGATTTGGATGCAGTACCGAACACCGGGGAGCTGTTTTTT
CATSDLDAVPNTGELFF
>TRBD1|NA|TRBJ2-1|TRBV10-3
TGTGCCATCAGTCCAGGGGGCGCCGGGAATGAGCAGTTCTTC
CAISPGGAGNEQFF
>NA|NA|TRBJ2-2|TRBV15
TGTGCCACGAGCATGGGCGCGGAGCTGTTTTTT
CATSMGAELFF
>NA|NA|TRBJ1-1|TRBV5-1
TGCGCCAGCAGCTTGGGGGCGGGGATGAACACTGAAGCTTTCTTT
CASSLGAGMNTEAFF
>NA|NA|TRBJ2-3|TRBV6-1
TGTGCCAGCGGTGGTAGCGGTGGTACGCAGTATTTT
CASGGSGGTQYF